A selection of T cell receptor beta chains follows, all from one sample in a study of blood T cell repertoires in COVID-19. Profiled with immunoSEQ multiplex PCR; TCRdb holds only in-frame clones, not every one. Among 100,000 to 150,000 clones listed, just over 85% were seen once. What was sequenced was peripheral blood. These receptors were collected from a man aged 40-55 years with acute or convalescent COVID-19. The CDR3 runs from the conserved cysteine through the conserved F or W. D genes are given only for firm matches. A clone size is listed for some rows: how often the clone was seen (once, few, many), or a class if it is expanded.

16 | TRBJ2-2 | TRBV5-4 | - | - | TGTGCCAGCAGCTTGGCCAGAATAGCGCAAGATGGGGAGCTGTTTTTT | CASSLARIAQDGELFF
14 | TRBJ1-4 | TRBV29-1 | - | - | TGCAGCGTTGTTGTCAGCCTACGGGGTGAAAAACTGTTTTTT | CSVVVSLRGEKLFF
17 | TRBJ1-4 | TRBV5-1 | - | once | TGCGCCAGCAGCTTGAATCCTGTGGGAGCCACTAATGAAAAACTGTTTTTT | CASSLNPVGATNEKLFF
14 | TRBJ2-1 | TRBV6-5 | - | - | TGTGCCAGCAGTTCCCTACAGGGAGTGGGTGAGCAGTTCTTC | CASSSLQGVGEQFF
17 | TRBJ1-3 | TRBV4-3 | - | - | TGCGCCAGCAGCCAGGGAGCTATGACGGTCTCTGGAAACACCATATATTTT | CASSQGAMTVSGNTIYF
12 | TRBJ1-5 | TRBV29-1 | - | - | TGCAGCGTTGGGGGGGGAGATCAGCCCCAGCATTTT | CSVGGGDQPQHF
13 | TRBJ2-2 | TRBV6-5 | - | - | TGTGCCAGCAGTTTAATAGGGGGCGGGGAGCTGTTTTTT | CASSLIGGGELFF
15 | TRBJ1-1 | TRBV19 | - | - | TGTGCCAGTAGTGAACAGGGCATTGGAGGCACTGAAGCTTTCTTT | CASSEQGIGGTEAFF
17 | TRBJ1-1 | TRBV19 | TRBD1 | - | TGTGCCAGTAGTAGAAGGAAAACAGGGGATCGAGTCACTGAAGCTTTCTTT | CASSRRKTGDRVTEAFF
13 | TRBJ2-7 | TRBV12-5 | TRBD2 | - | TGTGCTAGTGGTTCCGGGGGGAGGTACGAGCAGTACTTC | CASGSGGRYEQYF
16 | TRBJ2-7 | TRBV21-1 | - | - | TGTGCCAGCAGCAAAGATCGAGCGGGATCGGCCTACGAGCAGTACTTC | CASSKDRAGSAYEQYF
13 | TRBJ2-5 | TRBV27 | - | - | TGTGCCAGCGGACTAACAGGGGACCTCCCCCCGTACTTC | CASGLTGDLPPYF
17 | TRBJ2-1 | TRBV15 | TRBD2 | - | TGTGCCACCAGCAGAGATCTGAAAGCGGGGAATTACAATGAGCAGTTCTTC | CATSRDLKAGNYNEQFF
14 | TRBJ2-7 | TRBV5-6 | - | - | TGTGCCAGCAGCTTAATAAACTCGCCCTACGAGCAGTACTTC | CASSLINSPYEQYF
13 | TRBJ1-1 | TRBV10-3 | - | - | TGTGCCATCAGTGAGGACGGGTACACTGAAGCTTTCTTT | CAISEDGYTEAFF
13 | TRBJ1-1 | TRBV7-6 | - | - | TGTGCCAGCAGCTTAGCACTAGACACTGAAGCTTTCTTT | CASSLALDTEAFF
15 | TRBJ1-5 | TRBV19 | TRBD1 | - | TGTGCCAGTAGCGAAACAGGGGATAGCAATCAGCCCCAGCATTTT | CASSETGDSNQPQHF
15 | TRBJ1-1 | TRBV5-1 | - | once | TGCGCCAGCAGCGAGACATGGGGGCTAGGGACTGAAGCTTTCTTT | CASSETWGLGTEAFF
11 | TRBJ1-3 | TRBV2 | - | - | TGTGCCATCCGTTCTGGAAACACCATATATTTT | CAIRSGNTIYF
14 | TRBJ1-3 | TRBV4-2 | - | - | TGTGCCAGCAGCCAAGTCGGCAGGGCGGACACCATATATTTT | CASSQVGRADTIYF
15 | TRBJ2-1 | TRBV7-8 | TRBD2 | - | TGTGCCAGCAGCTTAGGGGTAGCGGGGGGGTATGAGCAGTTCTTC | CASSLGVAGGYEQFF
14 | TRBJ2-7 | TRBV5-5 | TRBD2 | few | TGTGCCAGCAGCGCTTCGACTAGCGGATACGAGCAGTACTTC | CASSASTSGYEQYF
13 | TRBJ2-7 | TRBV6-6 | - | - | TGTGCCAGCAGTTACGGGCCCACCTACGAGCAGTACTTC | CASSYGPTYEQYF
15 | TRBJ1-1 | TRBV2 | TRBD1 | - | TGTGCCAGCAGTGACTCGGACAGGGGACCCCCTGAAGCTTTCTTT | CASSDSDRGPPEAFF
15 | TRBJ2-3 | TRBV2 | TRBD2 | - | TGTGCCAGCAGTGCCGACGGGGGGGCCATAGATACGCAGTATTTT | CASSADGGAIDTQYF
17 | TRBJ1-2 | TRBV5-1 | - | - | TGCGCCAGCAGCTTGGATTCGAACCGGGGAATCTTCTATGGCTACACCTTC | CASSLDSNRGIFYGYTF
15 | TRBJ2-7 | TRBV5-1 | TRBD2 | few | TGCGCCAGCAGCGCGACTAGCGGGAGCCAGCTCGAGCAGTACTTC | CASSATSGSQLEQYF
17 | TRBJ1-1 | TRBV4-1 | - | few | TGCGCCAGCAGCGACGACATTTTGGGTGGGCTTTACACTGAAGCTTTCTTT | CASSDDILGGLYTEAFF
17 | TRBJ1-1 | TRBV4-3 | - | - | TGCGCCAGCAGCCAAGATATCGGGGGGGCCGGGAACACTGAAGCTTTCTTT | CASSQDIGGAGNTEAFF
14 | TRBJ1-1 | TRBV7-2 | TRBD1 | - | TGTGCCAGCAGCCGTCAGACAGGGAGGACTGAAGCTTTCTTT | CASSRQTGRTEAFF
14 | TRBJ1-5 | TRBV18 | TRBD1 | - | TGTGCCAGCTCACCTAGGACAGGTAATCAGCCCCAGCATTTT | CASSPRTGNQPQHF
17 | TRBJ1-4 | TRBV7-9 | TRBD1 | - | TGTGCCAGCAGCTTTTCTTTTGGGGACAGTTTGTATGAAAAACTGTTTTTT | CASSFSFGDSLYEKLFF
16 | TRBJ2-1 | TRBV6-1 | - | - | TGTGCCAGCAGTGAAGCGTTGGGCTTCTCCTACAATGAGCAGTTCTTC | CASSEALGFSYNEQFF
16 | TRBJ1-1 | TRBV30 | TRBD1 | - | TGTGCCTGGAGTGTAAGGACAGGACACATGAACACTGAAGCTTTCTTT | CAWSVRTGHMNTEAFF
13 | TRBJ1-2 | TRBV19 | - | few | TGTGCCAGTAGTTTTAAATGGGGAGATGGCTACACCTTC | CASSFKWGDGYTF
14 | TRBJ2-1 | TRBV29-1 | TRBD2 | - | TGCAGCGTAGGGAGGGCGGGGAACTACAATGAGCAGTTCTTC | CSVGRAGNYNEQFF
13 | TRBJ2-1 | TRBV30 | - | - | TGTGCCTGGAGTGGGGCGGGCTACAATGAGCAGTTCTTC | CAWSGAGYNEQFF
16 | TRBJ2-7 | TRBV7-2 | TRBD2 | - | TGTGCCAGCAGCCTGTCAGCGGGGGGGCCCTGGAACGAGCAGTACTTC | CASSLSAGGPWNEQYF
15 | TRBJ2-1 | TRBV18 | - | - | TGTGCCAGCTCACCTAGGGAACAGGGCATTAATGAGCAGTTCTTC | CASSPREQGINEQFF
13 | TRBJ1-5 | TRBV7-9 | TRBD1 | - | TGTGCCAGCAGCCCACAGGGGATAGAGCCCCAGCATTTT | CASSPQGIEPQHF
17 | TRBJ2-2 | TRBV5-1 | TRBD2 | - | TGCGCCAGCAGCTCCAACCCTAGCGGGAGGGACACCGGGGAGCTGTTTTTT | CASSSNPSGRDTGELFF
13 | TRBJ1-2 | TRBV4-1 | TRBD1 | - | TGCGCCAGCAGCCCCGGGACAGTCTATGGCTACACCTTC | CASSPGTVYGYTF
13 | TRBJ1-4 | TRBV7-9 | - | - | TGTGCCAGCAGCTCCCTCGGGGAAGAAAAACTGTTTTTT | CASSSLGEEKLFF
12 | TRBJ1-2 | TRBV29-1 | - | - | TGCAGCGTGCCCAGGGGTTACGGTGGCTACACCTTC | CSVPRGYGGYTF
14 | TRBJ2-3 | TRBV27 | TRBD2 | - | TGTGCCAGCAGCAGCGGGACTAGCACAGATACGCAGTATTTT | CASSSGTSTDTQYF